This T cell receptor (beta chain) was identified during a study of cytomegalovirus exposure and HLA in healthy donors. Across the study: Findings of an earlier analysis included roughly 120 million unique TCR beta sequences from some 200 million T cells.

Germline values: CDR1 SEHNR, CDR2 FQNEAQ (reference sequence). The CDR3 has 18 amino acids. The V end lost 4 bases, the J end lost 5 bases, and 26 bases lay between the germline ends. The PCR had 60 Vbeta and 13 Jbeta primers. Profiling relied on immunoSEQ multiplex PCR, and the TCRdb table lists in-frame clones only, not all of them. The table records roughly 140,000 clones, 82% of them present only once. Study-wide results and limits: A later analysis appeared to link common viral pathogens to several of the most significant clusters.

On this clone: Its antigen remains unknown.

V is TRBV7-9 and J is TRBJ2-5; D perhaps matches TRBD2 (7 bases). Source material: PBMCs. This receptor was identified in a male donor in good health and CMV-seronegative. Written as DNA, the CDR3 is TGTGCCAGCAGCTCCGGAACAGGGCGGGAGTCGAGTTCGGAGACCCAGTACTTC. Residues: CASSSGTGRESSSETQYF.